Presented here are 19 T cell receptor beta chains from one specimen sequenced in a study of a mutant IDH1 vaccine in newly diagnosed glioma. Time point meaning: week 47, end of study. Vaccination used 300 ug of mutant IDH1 20-mer peptide per dose, with topical imiquimod. The data were produced by immunoSEQ multiplex PCR, yet TCRdb's version contains in-frame clones alone and is incomplete. The sample shows approximately 60,000 clones, around four fifths of them seen only once. Their recognized antigens are unknown. Sequences were derived from PBMCs, sampled from a glioma patient whose treatment included an IDH1 peptide vaccine. The source is a man aged 30-40 years with glioma.

The rearrangement links TRBV30 to TRBJ1-3; D might be TRBD1 (6 bases). The germline V and J ends were trimmed by 0 bases and 2 bases, with 8 bases remaining between them. The CDR3 is 14 amino acids. Germline values: CDR1 GTSNPN, CDR2 SVGIG (reference sequence). The CDR3 bases are TGTGCCTGGAGTGTACACAGGGCTGGAAACACCATATATTTT. This sequence encodes CAWSVHRAGNTIYF.

The J gene is TRBJ2-7, the V gene TRBV27; D is perhaps TRBD1 (6 bases). The ends were cut back, 1 base at V and 10 bases at J, with 11 bases in the middle. The CDR3 extends over 12 amino acids. The germline gives CDR1 MNHEY, CDR2 SMNVEV (reference sequence). The CDR3 DNA sequence: TGTGCCAGCAGTTTATATTTACAGGGTCAGTACTTC. It is translated as CASSLYLQGQYF.

The chain couples TRBV5-1 to TRBJ1-1, with a weak D call TRBD1 (5 bases). V lost 0 bases and J 1 base, leaving 16 bases between the germline ends. Per the germline V gene, CDR1 is SGHRS and CDR2 is YFSETQ. The CDR3 has 17 residues. Written as DNA, the CDR3 is TGCGCCAGCAGCTTGGTACCCCTGGACACTCAGAACACTGAAGCTTTCTTT. Encoded protein: CASSLVPLDTQNTEAFF.

The CDR3, as DNA: TGTGCCAGCAGCTTAAGCAGTCGCTCCTACGAGCAGTACTTC. Its translation: CASSLSSRSYEQYF. The J gene is TRBJ2-7, the V gene TRBV7-2, with unresolved D. Germline loops: CDR1 SGHTA, CDR2 FQGNSA. This CDR3 is 14 amino acids long. Trimming pared 2 bases from V and 0 bases from J, leaving 8 bases between.

The chain uses TRBV7-8 and TRBJ1-5; unclear D gene. V gave up 4 bases and J gave up 2 bases, with 12 bases separating them. The CDR3 spans 15 residues. CDR1 SGHVS and CDR2 FQNEAQ come from the germline V gene. In nucleotides, the CDR3 is TGTGCCAGCAGCTCTGGGATATTGGGCAATCAGCCCCAGCATTTT. This translates into CASSSGILGNQPQHF.

The chain has TRBV7-2 and TRBJ1-2; D unresolved. Germline CDR1 is SGHTA and CDR2 is FQGNSA. Trimming shortened V by 6 bases and J by 6 bases, and 8 bases separated the two germline ends. The CDR3 runs to 11 residues. The CDR3 spells CASSPPDGYTF. Here the CDR3 DNA reads TGTGCCAGCAGTCCCCCGGATGGCTACACCTTC.

The rearrangement links TRBV6-1 to TRBJ2-5, with 10 nucleotides matching TRBD2. The CDR3 totals 18 residues. V gave up 4 bases and J gave up 5 bases; unmatched junction bases: 16. Germline V gene sequence: CDR1 MNHNS, CDR2 SASEGT. The DNA for the CDR3 is TGTGCCAGCAGTGCCCGATCTAGCGGGGGTTTGAGGTGGGAGACCCAGTACTTC. Translating it yields CASSARSSGGLRWETQYF.

This sequence joins TRBV14 and TRBJ1-2; TRBD1 matches 7 bases. Germline values: CDR1 SGHDN, CDR2 FVKESK. V trimming: 6 bases; J trimming: 5 bases; junction bases outside the gene matches: 6. The CDR3 is made up of 13 amino acids. CDR3 sequence: CASSLDRSYGYTF. CDR3 nucleotides: TGTGCCAGCAGTCTGGACAGGAGTTATGGCTACACCTTC. The complete variable domain, with remaining parts taken from reference TRBV14 and TRBJ1-2, reads EAGVTQFPSHSVIEKGQTVTLRCDPISGHDNLYWYRRVMGKEIKFLLHFVKESKQDESGMPNNRFLAERTGGTYSTLKVQPAELEDSGVYFCASSLDRSYGYTFGSGTRLTVV.

This chain connects TRBV4-1 to TRBJ1-5; 9 bases are shared with TRBD1. V was clipped by 4 bases and J by 5 bases; unmatched bases: 6. The germline V gene has CDR1 MGHRA and CDR2 YSYEKL. This CDR3 spans 15 amino acids. CDR3: CASSPRDRADQPQHF. Written as DNA, the CDR3 is TGCGCCAGCAGCCCCCGGGACAGGGCAGATCAGCCCCAGCATTTT.

This chain links TRBV6-5 with TRBJ1-1; the D is unclear. Germline CDR1 reads MNHEY; CDR2 reads SVGAGI. V lost 6 bases to trimming and J lost 1 base, with 15 bases between them. This CDR3 has 15 amino acids. The CDR3 sequence: CASSLRVTENTEAFF. CDR3 sequence (DNA): TGTGCCAGCAGCCTTAGGGTAACAGAGAACACTGAAGCTTTCTTT.

CDR3 bases: TGTGCCAGAAGCTTGACATCAGGACGAGGACTAGGAAAACTCCCCTACGAGCAGTACTTC. Translating it yields CARSLTSGRGLGKLPYEQYF. The V and J genes are TRBV5-3 and TRBJ2-7, with 7 bases identical to TRBD2. TRBV5-3 falls under the ORF class, with uncertain function. The CDR3 sequence is 20 residues long. V was pared by 1 base and J by 2 bases, with 21 bases of the junction left unmatched.

CDR3 protein: CASSLDPDSSYNEQFF. The CDR3 bases are TGTGCCAGCAGCTTAGATCCGGATAGCTCCTACAATGAGCAGTTCTTC. This chain uses TRBV11-2 with TRBJ2-1; D is unclear. The CDR3 is made up of 16 amino acids. Germline V lookup: CDR1 SGHAT, CDR2 FQNNGV. Trimming shortened V by 0 bases and J by 0 bases, and 9 bases separated the two germline ends.

In DNA form, the CDR3 reads TGCGCCAGCAGCTACCGCGACAGAAATGAAAAACTGTTTTTT. It is translated as CASSYRDRNEKLFF. The chain links TRBV5-1 to TRBJ1-4, with D possibly matching TRBD1 (5 bases). Germline-derived CDR1 and CDR2 are SGHRS and YFSETQ. The germline V and J ends were trimmed by 3 bases and 5 bases, with 11 bases remaining between them. The CDR3 is 14 amino acids.

This sequence joins TRBV5-1 and TRBJ1-1; TRBD1 matches at 7 bases. CDR3 length: 14 residues. J gave up 2 bases and V 4 bases, and 5 bases lay outside the gene matches. The germline V gene has CDR1 SGHRS and CDR2 YFSETQ. The CDR3, as DNA: TGCGCCAGCAGCCAAGGGACAGCCAACACTGAAGCTTTCTTT. This encodes CASSQGTANTEAFF.

The chain uses TRBV19 and TRBJ2-2, with TRBD1 matching 7 bases. The CDR3 spans 14 residues. J was trimmed by 9 bases and V by 5 bases; bases with no gene match: 9. CDR1 and CDR2 (germline): LNHDA, SQIVND (reference sequence). CDR3 sequence (DNA): TGTGCCAGTAGTGTGGGGCAGGGGGTCCGGGAGCTGTTTTTT. The encoded protein is CASSVGQGVRELFF.

This clone has a handful of counts. The chain combines TRBV4-1 with TRBJ1-2; a weak D match, TRBD1 (5 bases). Germline V lookup: CDR1 MGHRA, CDR2 YSYEKL. Trimming pared 0 bases from V and 4 bases from J, leaving 15 bases between. The CDR3 has 16 residues. The CDR3 DNA is TGCGCCAGCAGCCAAGATCGGGGCCGGATACCCTATGGCTACACCTTC. It codes for CASSQDRGRIPYGYTF.

The chain employs TRBV28 and TRBJ1-2; 7 bases are a match to TRBD1. This CDR3 has 14 amino acids. Germline CDR1 is MDHEN and CDR2 is SYDVKM. V lost 8 bases and J lost 5; bases outside the gene matches: 11. CDR3 nucleotide sequence: TGTGCCAGCCGTTGGGGGACAGTGTCTTATGGCTACACCTTC. This codes for CASRWGTVSYGYTF.

This clone was seen only a few times. The chain is built from TRBV7-9 and TRBJ1-2; 9 bases agree with TRBD1. The CDR3 contains 15 residues. The germline V gene has CDR1 SEHNR and CDR2 FQNEAQ (reference sequence). Trimming at V came to 5 bases and at J to 1 base, leaving 5 bases not matched to a gene. The CDR3 protein is CASSARTGDNYGYTF. The CDR3 DNA sequence: TGTGCCAGCAGCGCCCGGACAGGGGATAACTATGGCTACACCTTC.

This chain's CDR3 is CASSSQNTGELFF. The DNA for the CDR3 is TGTGCCAGCAGTTCTCAGAACACCGGGGAGCTGTTTTTT. The genes are TRBV5-5 and TRBJ2-2; no clear D. V lost 5 bases, J lost 1 base, and 6 bases lay in between. This CDR3 contains 13 residues. Germline V CDR1 and CDR2: SGHKS, YYEKEE (reference sequence).